The 27 T cell receptor beta chains in this list originate from one sample, sequenced in a study of metastatic and nonmetastatic thyroid tumors. Using MiXCR, TCRdb reanalyzed the PCR reads. Of approximately 28,000 clones listed, approximately 20% are singletons. Each patient went into thyroid surgery without having received any treatment. Sequencing was carried out using blood. The receptors were sampled from a female donor with papillary thyroid cancer or a benign thyroid nodule (not recorded which). Some clones in this sample may be carry-over from other donors' samples.

This clone was seen at least ten times. This CDR3 is also generated by other DNA sequences in the sample. This chain joins TRBV19 and TRBJ1-1, with D unclear. V was shortened by 6 bases and J by 0 bases, with 8 bases between the two germline ends. This CDR3 is built from 13 residues. CDR1 is LNHDA, CDR2 SQIVND, per germline (reference sequence). In DNA form, the CDR3 reads TGTGCCAGTAGCCCCTCCTTGAACACTGAAGCTTTCTTT. This codes for CASSPSLNTEAFF.

This clone occurred many times. The chain employs TRBV4-2 and TRBJ2-3, with D possibly TRBD1 on 5 matching bases. CDR3 size: 14 residues. V was cut by 2 bases and J by 5 bases, with 11 bases left in between. Germline CDR1 is LGHNA and CDR2 is YNFKEQ. CDR3 amino acids: CASSQNPQGDTQYF. For the CDR3, the DNA is TGTGCCAGCAGCCAAAATCCCCAGGGAGATACGCAGTATTTT.

This clone was counted many times. V is TRBV5-5 and J is TRBJ1-2; D perhaps matches TRBD1 (5 bases). From germline, CDR1 is SGHKS and CDR2 YYEKEE (reference sequence). The CDR3 runs to 14 residues. V was clipped by 0 bases and J by 1 base, with 7 bases between them. The CDR3 protein is CASSLVDSNYGYTF. In nucleotides, the CDR3 is TGTGCCAGCAGCTTGGTTGACAGTAACTATGGCTACACCTTC.

In this sample, this clone turned up many times. The chain joins TRBV15 to TRBJ1-5; no clear D. Germline CDR1 is LNHNV and CDR2 is YYDKDF (reference sequence). This CDR3 comprises 12 residues. V was cut by 0 bases and J by 6 bases, with 3 bases left in between. Here the CDR3 DNA reads TGTGCCACCAGCAGAGATACTCAGCCCCAGCATTTT. Translated: CATSRDTQPQHF.

The chain is built from TRBV6-1 and TRBJ1-2; D not certain. Germline-derived CDR1 and CDR2 are MNHNS and SASEGT. The CDR3 is 12 residues long. Trimming removed 7 bases from V and 4 bases from J, with 10 bases in between. The CDR3: CASTTTGYGYTF. The CDR3 DNA reads as TGTGCCAGCACGACGACGGGCTATGGCTACACCTTC.

This clone has ten or more counts. V and J are TRBV12-3 or TRBV12-4 and TRBJ1-2; D possibly corresponds to TRBD1 (5 bases). The CDR3 consists of 13 residues. The V and J ends lost 6 bases and 4 bases respectively, with 12 bases between them. This CDR3 is CASSIQVVYGYTF. CDR3 coding DNA: TGTGCCAGCAGCATACAGGTCGTCTATGGCTACACCTTC.

The V gene is TRBV5-6, the J gene TRBJ2-3; TRBD2 aligns across 10 bases. CDR3 size: 16 residues. V shed 0 bases and J 5 bases; nucleotides not matched to a gene: 6. CDR1 and CDR2 from the germline V gene are SGHDT and YYEEEE. CDR3 protein: CASSLDLAGEIDTQYF. In DNA, the CDR3 is TGTGCCAGCAGCTTGGATCTAGCGGGAGAGATAGATACGCAGTATTTT.

Notes on this clone: This likely comes from a read error, as the CDR3 has no conserved phenylalanine or tryptophan at its end. V is TRBV20-1 and J is TRBJ2-2, with D perhaps TRBD1 (6 bases). CDR1 is DFQATT and CDR2 is SNEGSKA in the germline V gene (reference sequence). This CDR3 is built from 14 residues. The CDR3 coding sequence is TGCAGTGCTAGGAGTCAGGGGAACACCGGGGCGCTGTTTTTG. Amino acids: CSARSQGNTGALFL.

This clone was found many times. The J gene is TRBJ2-5, the V gene TRBV12-5; no definite D call. This CDR3 spans 12 amino acids. V was pared by 0 bases and J by 4 bases, with 3 bases between. CDR1 and CDR2 (germline): LGHNT, FRNRAP. The CDR3 nucleotides are TGTGCTAGTGGTTTGGTCCGAGAGACCCAGTACTTC. It is translated as CASGLVRETQYF.

This clone was seen many times. The V and J genes are TRBV3-1 and TRBJ2-1; weak D call: TRBD1 (6 bases). Trimming left V 1 base short and J 9 bases short, with 19 bases between. Germline V gene sequence: CDR1 LGHDT, CDR2 YNNKEL (reference sequence). The CDR3 has 16 residues. CDR3: CASSQGGTTAFGEQFF. DNA of the CDR3: TGTGCCAGCAGCCAAGGGGGGACAACCGCTTTCGGTGAGCAGTTCTTC.

This clone was detected ten times or more. The gene calls are TRBV9 and TRBJ1-2, with 10 bases identical to TRBD1. Trimming cost V 5 bases and J 8 bases; bases outside gene matches: 9. This CDR3 is 14 amino acids long. The germline gives CDR1 SGDLS, CDR2 YYNGEE. The CDR3 DNA reads as TGTGCCAGCAGTTTCACTGACAGGGGGCTAGGCTACACCTTC. This sequence encodes CASSFTDRGLGYTF.

This clone was recorded at least ten times. V is TRBV10-3 and J is TRBJ2-7, with 10 bases matching TRBD2. The CDR3 has 15 residues. V was pared by 3 bases and J by 4 bases, with 6 bases of the junction left unmatched. CDR1 and CDR2 from the germline V gene are ENHRY and SYGVKD. The CDR3 nucleotides read TGTGCCATCAGTGACCCTAGCGGGGGCTTATACGAGCAGTACTTC. Its protein is CAISDPSGGLYEQYF.

The rearrangement joins TRBV4-1 to TRBJ1-5; no definite D call. V was trimmed by 0 bases and J by 0 bases, leaving 9 bases between them. The CDR3 runs 16 residues. Germline V gene lookup returns CDR1 MGHRA and CDR2 YSYEKL. The CDR3 DNA reads TGCGCCAGCAGCCAAGATTACGGCAGTAGCAATCAGCCCCAGCATTTT. Protein sequence: CASSQDYGSSNQPQHF.

The rearrangement joins TRBV5-5 to TRBJ1-1; no reliable D call. The germline gives CDR1 SGHKS, CDR2 YYEKEE (reference sequence). The CDR3 covers 13 residues. Trimming left V 4 bases short and J 2 bases short, with 9 bases between. DNA for the CDR3: TGTGCCAGCAGCCCCCTTTTAAACACTGAAGCTTTCTTT. This encodes CASSPLLNTEAFF.

Ten or more counts support this clone. The chain carries TRBV19 and TRBJ2-5, with D perhaps TRBD2 (5 bases). V gave up 3 bases and J gave up 0 bases, with 5 bases separating them. Germline V CDR1 and CDR2: LNHDA, SQIVND (reference sequence). This CDR3 spans 13 amino acids. CDR3 bases: TGTGCCAGTAGTATGACTAACCAAGAGACCCAGTACTTC. Translated, it gives CASSMTNQETQYF.

This clone has at least ten counts. The genes are TRBV2 and TRBJ2-5, with D possibly matching TRBD2 (6 bases). V lost 4 bases and J lost 2, with 11 bases in between. The CDR3 runs 14 residues. Germline CDR1 is SNHLY and CDR2 is FYNNEI. CDR3 nucleotide sequence: TGTGCCAGCAGTGGTGGGACTCTTCAAGAGACCCAGTACTTC. Amino acids: CASSGGTLQETQYF.

In its sample, this clone was seen many times. CDR3 sequence: CASSSQANTGELFF. CDR3 coding DNA: TGTGCCAGCAGCTCACAGGCGAACACCGGGGAGCTGTTTTTT. The chain uses TRBV7-2 and TRBJ2-2; perhaps TRBD1 as D (5 bases). From germline, CDR1 is SGHTA and CDR2 FQGNSA. V was cut by 4 bases and J by 0 bases, with 6 bases left in between. CDR3 length: 14 amino acids.

This clone was seen a handful of times. The chain's CDR3 is CASSSGQAGNEQFF. In nucleotides, the CDR3 is TGTGCCAGTAGCTCGGGACAGGCCGGCAATGAGCAGTTCTTC. The chain has TRBV19 and TRBJ2-1; the match to TRBD1 covers 8 bases. The germline V gene encodes CDR1 LNHDA and CDR2 SQIVND (reference sequence). V shed 6 bases and J 6 bases; nucleotides not matched to a gene: 7. The CDR3 loop spans 14 amino acids. Filled out from reference TRBV19 and TRBJ2-1, the complete variable domain reads DGGITQSPKYLFRKEGQNVTLSCEQNLNHDAMYWYRQDPGQGLRLIYYSQIVNDFQKGDIAEGYSVSREKKESFPLTVTSAQKNPTAFYLCASSSGQAGNEQFFGPGTRLTVL.

This clone was counted a few times. This CDR3 reads CASRTSGGAGYTF. CDR3 DNA: TGTGCCAGCAGGACTAGCGGGGGGGCCGGCTACACCTTC. V gene TRBV6-4 combines with J gene TRBJ1-2; tentatively, D is TRBD1 (6 bases). CDR1 is MRHNA, CDR2 SNTAGT, per germline. V lost 6 bases and J 8 bases, leaving 16 bases between the germline ends. This CDR3 spans 13 amino acids.

This clone was found a few times. This CDR3 is CASSTGTSGSYEQYF. CDR3 DNA: TGTGCCAGCAGTACTGGGACTAGCGGCTCCTACGAGCAGTACTTC. This chain links TRBV6-2 or TRBV6-3 with TRBJ2-7, with 11 bases aligning to TRBD2. The CDR3 spans 15 residues. V lost 5 bases and J lost 0; bases outside the gene matches: 3. Germline V gene sequence: CDR1 MNHEY, CDR2 SVGEGT.

This clone has ten or more counts. The CDR3 nucleotides read TGTGCCAGCAGCCCACAGACAGGGGGCGCGACAGATACGCAGTATTTT. Protein: CASSPQTGGATDTQYF. The chain carries TRBV4-2 and TRBJ2-3; 10 bases fit TRBD1. V was clipped by 4 bases and J by 3 bases; unmatched bases: 7. Germline CDR1 LGHNA, CDR2 YNFKEQ. The CDR3 spans 16 residues.

This clone showed up many times. This rearrangement joins TRBV9 to TRBJ2-3, with 12 nucleotides matching TRBD2. The CDR3 runs 17 residues. Germline V gene data show CDR1 as SGDLS and CDR2 as YYNGEE. Losses at the gene ends were 3 bases for V and 6 bases for J; bases not matched to a gene: 11. Here the CDR3 reads CASSAPSSGGGTDTQYF. DNA for the CDR3: TGTGCCAGCAGCGCCCCTTCTAGCGGGGGGGGGACGGATACGCAGTATTTT.

This clone was counted at least ten times. This may be a read error: a much more frequent sequence differs by one nucleotide. This chain links TRBV19 with TRBJ2-6; D is ambiguous. The CDR3 totals 13 residues. Germline V gene data show CDR1 as LNHDA and CDR2 as SQIVND (reference sequence). V lost 3 bases and J lost 9, with 9 bases in between. The CDR3 sequence: CASSIERVNVLTF. CDR3 sequence (DNA): TGTGCCAGTAGTATCGAGAGAGTCAACGTCCTGACTTTC.

The chain couples TRBV19 to TRBJ1-1; a weak D match, TRBD1 (6 bases). V was pared by 10 bases and J by 1 base, with 10 bases between. The germline CDR1 and CDR2 sequences are LNHDA and SQIVND (reference sequence). The CDR3 loop spans 12 amino acids. Here the CDR3 DNA reads TGTGCCATAAGGGACAAGAACACTGAAGCTTTCTTT. Protein: CAIRDKNTEAFF.

This clone was detected a few times. The V call is TRBV6-2 or TRBV6-3, the J call TRBJ2-5, with TRBD2 matching 12 bases. The V and J ends lost 6 bases and 5 bases, in that order; junction bases with no gene match: 10. CDR3 length equals 16 residues. Germline loops: CDR1 MNHEY, CDR2 SVGEGT. The CDR3 is CASSRSSGGAGETQYF. In DNA form, the CDR3 reads TGTGCCAGCAGCCGTTCTAGCGGGGGGGCCGGGGAGACCCAGTACTTC.

This chain links TRBV5-1 with TRBJ1-2, with D maybe TRBD1 (6 bases). V lost 3 bases and J 4 bases, leaving 16 bases between the germline ends. Germline V gene data show CDR1 as SGHRS and CDR2 as YFSETQ. The CDR3 totals 15 residues. CDR3: CASSSQGLQTYGYTF. The CDR3 DNA reads as TGCGCCAGCAGCTCCCAGGGGCTTCAGACCTATGGCTACACCTTC.

This clone came up many times. V usage is TRBV20-1 and J usage is TRBJ2-3; no definite D call. CDR3 length: 11 residues. Germline-derived CDR1 and CDR2 are DFQATT and SNEGSKA (reference sequence). V lost 6 bases and J 4 bases, leaving 8 bases between the germline ends. The CDR3, as DNA: TGCAGTGCCCTGATTGCAGATACGCAGTATTTT. Translating it yields CSALIADTQYF.